The 12 T cell receptor beta chains listed next were all sequenced from one sample in a study of molecular identifiers for immune sequencing clone quantification. Via MiXCR, TCRdb re-called the PCR reads, giving one row per CDR3 protein. The table shows about 10,000 distinct CDR3 sequences, with around a fifth occurring only once. Sequenced material: naive CD8+ T cells from blood, with Jurkat cell RNA spiked in. Subset reported: FACS-sorted CD8+CD4-CCR7+CD45RA+ naive T cells. The origin of the receptors is a human donor in good health. Some libraries in this study had Jurkat cell RNA spiked in.

This clonotype was seen a single time. This sequence joins TRBV10-3 and TRBJ2-7; 8 bases fit TRBD2. V was clipped by 10 bases and J by 2 bases; unmatched bases: 19. This CDR3 spans 17 amino acids. The germline gives CDR1 ENHRY, CDR2 SYGVKD. This CDR3 is CATDPGLGRSSTYEQYF. CDR3 DNA: TGTGCCACCGACCCGGGACTAGGAAGGTCTTCTACCTACGAGCAGTACTTC.

The table lists this clonotype with many counts. The V call is TRBV19, the J call TRBJ2-1, with TRBD2 matching 10 bases. After removal of 3 bases from V and 5 bases from J, the junction contained 4 bases not matched to a gene. CDR3 size: 15 residues. Germline loops: CDR1 LNHDA, CDR2 SQIVND (reference sequence). The CDR3 DNA reads TGTGCCAGTAGTATCGACCTAGCGGGAGACAATGAGCAGTTCTTC. It yields the protein CASSIDLAGDNEQFF.

This clonotype appeared a few times. The J gene is TRBJ2-4, the V gene TRBV25-1; D is ambiguous. Germline CDR1 is MGHDK and CDR2 is SYGVNS. The V and J ends lost 3 bases and 7 bases respectively, with 4 bases between them. CDR3 length: 11 amino acids. The CDR3 DNA reads TGTGCCAGCAGTGAGGGGAACATTCAGTACTTC. Protein: CASSEGNIQYF. The full variable domain, completed using reference TRBV25-1 and TRBJ2-4, is EADIYQTPRYLVIGTGKKITLECSQTMGHDKMYWYQQDPGMELHLIHYSYGVNSTEKGDLSSESTVSRIRTEHFPLTLESARPSHTSQYLCASSEGNIQYFGAGTRLSVL.

This clonotype qualifies as medium-sized. This rearrangement joins TRBV5-1 to TRBJ1-1; D not certain. The V gene's germline CDR1 is SGHRS and CDR2 YFSETQ. The CDR3 length is 15 residues. V was cut by 6 bases and J by 7 bases, with 22 bases left in between. CDR3 sequence reads: CASIHLDPTFDEAFF. In DNA form, the CDR3 reads TGCGCCAGCATACACCTGGACCCCACGTTCGATGAAGCTTTCTTT.

This clonotype has just a few counts. This could be a read error, since a much larger clone is one nucleotide away. Lacking the conserved final phenylalanine or tryptophan, this CDR3 likely reflects a read error. The chain has TRBV5-4 and TRBJ2-3; 10 bases are a match to TRBD2. V shed 4 bases, J shed 2 bases, and the junction held 7 bases outside the gene matches. Per germline, CDR1 SGHNT and CDR2 YYREEE (reference sequence). The CDR3 extends over 16 amino acids. CDR3 DNA sequence: TGTGCCAGCAGCAGAGAAGGACTAGCGGACACAGATACGCAGTATCTT. Encoded protein: CASSREGLADTDTQYL.

This clonotype is medium-sized by share. J is TRBJ2-6 and V is TRBV7-6; D is ambiguous. V lost 4 bases to trimming and J lost 0 bases, with 10 bases between them. CDR1 SGHVS and CDR2 FNYEAQ come from the germline V gene. The CDR3 runs 16 residues. CDR3 residues: CASSSGPYSGANVLTF. CDR3 DNA: TGTGCCAGCAGCTCAGGCCCCTACTCTGGGGCCAACGTCCTGACTTTC.

By share, this clonotype ranks as medium-sized (0.01 to 0.1%). This rearrangement joins TRBV6-5 to TRBJ2-7; D may correspond to TRBD1 or TRBD2 (5 bases each). Trimming stripped 2 bases from V and 2 bases from J, with 10 bases between. Germline assignment: CDR1 MNHEY and CDR2 SVGAGI. There are 14 residues in the CDR3. The CDR3 reads CASSYGGSPYEQYF. The CDR3 DNA is TGTGCCAGCAGTTACGGGGGTAGTCCCTACGAGCAGTACTTC.

This clonotype was recorded only once. This rearrangement joins TRBV7-8 to TRBJ2-1; maybe TRBD2 (5 bases). Germline V gene sequence: CDR1 SGHVS, CDR2 FQNEAQ. The length of the CDR3 is 17 residues. V lost 1 base and J 5 bases, leaving 18 bases between the germline ends. The CDR3 DNA sequence: TGTGCCAGCAGCTTAGGTTTGATCGGACGGGAAAACAATGAGCAGTTCTTC. Its translation: CASSLGLIGRENNEQFF.

This clonotype is labeled as medium-sized (0.01 to 0.1%). The V call is TRBV7-8, the J call TRBJ2-7, with D perhaps TRBD2 (6 bases). Germline loops: CDR1 SGHVS, CDR2 FQNEAQ. The CDR3 spans 13 residues. Trimming removed 5 bases at V and 1 base at J, with 9 bases between. The CDR3 spells CASSPSVSYEQYF. CDR3 sequence (DNA): TGTGCCAGCAGCCCTAGCGTGTCCTACGAGCAGTACTTC.

This clonotype is labeled as medium-sized. V and J are TRBV4-1 and TRBJ2-1; D is perhaps TRBD2 (5 bases). Germline V gene lookup returns CDR1 MGHRA and CDR2 YSYEKL. The CDR3 runs 14 residues. The V end lost 2 bases, the J end lost 5 bases, and 10 bases lay between the germline ends. The CDR3 region has the DNA TGCGCCAGCAGCCAATCCGGGGTGAACAATGAGCAGTTCTTC. Amino acids: CASSQSGVNNEQFF.

A remark on this clonotype: A single base separates this from a much larger clone, so it may be a read error. The chain couples TRBV5-6 to TRBJ1-2; a possible D gene is TRBD1 (5 bases). This CDR3 contains 14 residues. CDR1 and CDR2 (germline): SGHDT, YYEEEE. CDR3: CVSSYPRVNYGYTF. The CDR3 DNA reads as TGTGTCAGCAGCTACCCCAGGGTCAACTATGGCTACACCTTC.

This clonotype was counted a few times. The chain couples TRBV10-2 to TRBJ2-7, with D possibly TRBD2 on 5 matching bases. Germline CDR1 WSHSY, CDR2 SAAADI. This CDR3 spans 11 amino acids. The V end lost 3 bases, the J end lost 6 bases, and 6 bases lay between the germline ends. The CDR3 loop is CASSEGSEQYF. DNA for the CDR3: TGCGCCAGCAGTGAAGGGAGCGAGCAGTACTTC.